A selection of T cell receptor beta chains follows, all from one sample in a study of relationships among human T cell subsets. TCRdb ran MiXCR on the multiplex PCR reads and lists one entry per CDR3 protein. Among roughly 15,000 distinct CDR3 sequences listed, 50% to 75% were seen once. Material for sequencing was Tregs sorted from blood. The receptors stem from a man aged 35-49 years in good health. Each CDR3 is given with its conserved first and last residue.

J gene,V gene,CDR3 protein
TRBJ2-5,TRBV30,CAWSGSGGVEETQYF
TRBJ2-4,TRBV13,CASSGGRTGESIQYF
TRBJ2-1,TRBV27,CASSLSTRNNEQFF
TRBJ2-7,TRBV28,CANGDRARNEQYF
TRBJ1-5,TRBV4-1,CASSQAGTGEPNQPQHF
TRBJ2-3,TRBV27,CASSLTSGSTDTQYF
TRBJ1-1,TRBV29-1,CSSRVGMNTEAFF
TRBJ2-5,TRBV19,CASSPRDRFQETQYF
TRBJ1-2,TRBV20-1,CSARDPTYGYTF
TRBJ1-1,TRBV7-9,CASSSPVQNTEAFF
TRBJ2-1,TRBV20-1,CSARGPSQALNNEQFF
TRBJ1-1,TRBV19,CASLPRQGWGTEAFF
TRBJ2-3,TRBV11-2,CASSHGTGGTDTQYF
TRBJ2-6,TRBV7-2,CACQRDRGRFGANVLTF
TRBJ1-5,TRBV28,CASSPQPGQGVSDQPQHF
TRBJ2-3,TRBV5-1,CASSTYGLAGVTDTQYF
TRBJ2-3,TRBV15,CATSRAADDTQYF